These 22 T cell receptor beta chains were sequenced from one sample in a study of PD-1 blockade in classical Hodgkin lymphoma. The data were produced by immunoSEQ multiplex PCR, yet TCRdb's version contains in-frame clones alone and is incomplete. The sample lists some 96,000 clones, roughly 89% occurring once. Every patient relapsed after autologous stem cell transplantation, and brentuximab vedotin exposure varied. Sequencing was performed on peripheral blood mononuclear cells (PBMCs), taken at baseline. These receptors were obtained from a human donor with classical Hodgkin lymphoma.

The genes are TRBV7-9 and TRBJ1-5; D is perhaps TRBD1 (5 bases). With 0 bases removed from V and 4 bases from J, the gap between germline ends came to 7 bases. The CDR3 is 14 residues long. Germline CDR1 reads SEHNR; CDR2 reads FQNEAQ (reference sequence). The DNA for the CDR3 is TGTGCCAGCAGCTTAGCGGGGGGGAATCAGCCCCAGCATTTT. Translating gives CASSLAGGNQPQHF.

The V and J genes are TRBV29-1 and TRBJ2-3; TRBD2 aligns across 8 bases. The CDR3 consists of 17 residues. Germline CDR1 SQVTM, CDR2 ANQGSEA. The V segment lost 7 bases and the J segment 2 bases; nucleotides outside the gene matches: 17. Here the CDR3 DNA reads TGCAGCGCCGGAAATTGGGTAGCGGGGCCTAACACAGATACGCAGTATTTT. It codes for CSAGNWVAGPNTDTQYF.

J is TRBJ2-7 and V is TRBV4-1; 7 nucleotides match TRBD1. The CDR3 has 16 amino acids. Germline V gene sequence: CDR1 MGHRA, CDR2 YSYEKL. The J segment lost 3 bases and the V segment lost 0 bases, leaving 8 bases of the junction unmatched. The CDR3 region is CASSQEVQGTLYEQYF. CDR3 nucleotides: TGCGCCAGCAGCCAAGAAGTACAGGGGACCCTCTACGAGCAGTACTTC.

The V gene is TRBV5-1, the J gene TRBJ2-5; maybe TRBD1 (5 bases). The V end was cut by 1 base, the J end by 2 bases, with 15 bases between. Germline V gene sequence: CDR1 SGHRS, CDR2 YFSETQ. This CDR3 has 16 residues. The CDR3 is CASSLSWGRPQETQYF. CDR3 DNA sequence: TGCGCCAGCAGCTTGTCGTGGGGCCGCCCTCAAGAGACCCAGTACTTC.

The chain has TRBV14 and TRBJ1-1, with TRBD1 identical over 8 bases. Looked up from germline, CDR1 is SGHDN and CDR2 is FVKESK. Losses at the gene ends were 5 bases for V and 3 bases for J; bases not matched to a gene: 5. There are 14 residues in the CDR3. In DNA, the CDR3 is TGTGCCAGCAGCGCGAGACAGGGGTACACTGAAGCTTTCTTT. This codes for CASSARQGYTEAFF.

This sequence joins TRBV21-1 and TRBJ1-1. TRBV21-1 is a pseudogene locus. CDR3 length: 11 residues. The CDR3 is CASRVNTEAFF. In DNA, the CDR3 is TGTGCCAGCAGGGTGAACACTGAAGCTTTCTTT.

The chain recombines TRBV7-9 with TRBJ1-1; the D is unclear. Germline CDR1 and CDR2: SEHNR and FQNEAQ (reference sequence). The CDR3 is 15 residues long. V lost 1 base, J lost 1 base, and 10 bases lay in between. The CDR3 loop is CASSLVEDKNTEAFF. CDR3 bases: TGTGCCAGCAGCTTAGTTGAGGATAAGAACACTGAAGCTTTCTTT. Complete variable domain (other parts from reference TRBV7-9 and TRBJ1-1): DTGVSQNPRHKITKRGQNVTFRCDPISEHNRLYWYRQTLGQGPEFLTYFQNEAQLEKSRLLSDRFSAERPKGSFSTLEIQRTEQGDSAMYLCASSLVEDKNTEAFFGQGTRLTVV.

CDR3 bases: TGTGCCAGTAGTGTCCCGACTCCTTCATACGAGCAGTACTTC. Amino acids: CASSVPTPSYEQYF. The V call is TRBV19, the J call TRBJ2-7; D call uncertain. The CDR3 sequence is 14 residues long. Between the trimmed V and J ends, which lost 5 bases and 4 bases, there was a span of 15 bases. Germline V gene lookup returns CDR1 LNHDA and CDR2 SQIVND (reference sequence).

In its sample, this clone was seen once. The rearrangement uses TRBV11-1 and TRBJ2-7; D unresolved. This CDR3 is 11 amino acids long. Germline V gives CDR1 SGHAT, CDR2 FQDESV (reference sequence). V was trimmed by 3 bases and J by 5 bases, leaving 5 bases between them. As DNA, the CDR3 is TGTGCCAGCAGCTTTGTTGACGAGCAGTACTTC. Protein: CASSFVDEQYF.

The chain uses TRBV6-1 and TRBJ2-1; D gene ambiguous. This CDR3 comprises 13 residues. Germline V gene lookup returns CDR1 MNHNS and CDR2 SASEGT. Trimming took off 6 bases at V and 9 bases at J, with 15 bases between the two ends. CDR3 loop: CASRFPPAGEQFF. CDR3 bases: TGTGCCAGCAGATTCCCGCCGGCAGGTGAGCAGTTCTTC.

V is TRBV19 and J is TRBJ2-1; the D gene is possibly TRBD2 (6 bases). The CDR3 loop spans 14 amino acids. Germline loops: CDR1 LNHDA, CDR2 SQIVND (reference sequence). The V and J ends lost 5 bases and 4 bases respectively, with 12 bases between them. The CDR3 DNA sequence: TGTGCCAGTAGTCCAGATAGCGGTTACAATGAGCAGTTCTTC. Protein product: CASSPDSGYNEQFF.

The CDR3 nucleotides are TGTGCCAGCAGCGTAGTTGGACAGGTGACCACAGATACGCAGTATTTT. Its translation: CASSVVGQVTTDTQYF. V usage is TRBV9 and J usage is TRBJ2-3; 7 bases map to TRBD1. Germline V CDR1 and CDR2: SGDLS, YYNGEE. This CDR3 comprises 16 residues. J was trimmed by 2 bases and V by 0 bases; bases with no gene match: 6.

The rearrangement uses TRBV27 and TRBJ1-2, with no clear D. Trimming pared 3 bases from V and 0 bases from J, leaving 8 bases between. The CDR3 is 14 residues long. Germline V gene sequence: CDR1 MNHEY, CDR2 SMNVEV (reference sequence). The CDR3 DNA reads as TGTGCCAGCAGTTTCGGACCCACTAACTATGGCTACACCTTC. Translated, it gives CASSFGPTNYGYTF.

This chain connects TRBV4-1 to TRBJ2-1, with 12 nucleotides matching TRBD2. The CDR3 runs to 16 residues. Germline V CDR1 and CDR2: MGHRA, YSYEKL. V dropped 4 bases and J dropped 7; count of bases not matched to a gene: 8. The CDR3: CASSPYGLAGRNEQFF. CDR3 nucleotide sequence: TGCGCCAGCAGCCCCTACGGACTAGCGGGACGAAATGAGCAGTTCTTC.

The chain has TRBV19 and TRBJ2-1, with 13 bases matching TRBD2. The CDR3 covers 16 residues. Germline CDR1 LNHDA, CDR2 SQIVND (reference sequence). Losses at the gene ends were 7 bases for V and 0 bases for J; bases not matched to a gene: 3. CDR3 bases: TGTGCCAGTATGGGACTAGCGGGGAGCTCCTACAATGAGCAGTTCTTC. This encodes CASMGLAGSSYNEQFF.

J is TRBJ2-5 and V is TRBV27; the D gene is possibly TRBD2 (5 bases). Trimming took off 2 bases at V and 5 bases at J, with 18 bases between the two ends. The CDR3 is 16 residues long. Germline lookup yields CDR1 MNHEY and CDR2 SMNVEV (reference sequence). The CDR3 coding sequence is TGTGCCAGCAGTTTACAGTTCGAGCGAGGGTTCGAGACCCAGTACTTC. Translating gives CASSLQFERGFETQYF.

V usage is TRBV5-4 and J usage is TRBJ2-2, with D possibly TRBD2 on 5 matching bases. V was clipped by 0 bases and J by 6 bases, with 15 bases between them. Germline V gene lookup returns CDR1 SGHNT and CDR2 YYREEE (reference sequence). The CDR3 is 16 residues long. The CDR3 sequence: CASSLGWRTGSGELFF. Here the CDR3 DNA reads TGTGCCAGCAGCTTGGGTTGGCGGACGGGGTCCGGGGAGCTGTTTTTT.

V and J are TRBV6-5 and TRBJ2-7, with 13 bases aligning to TRBD2. V dropped 2 bases and J dropped 2; count of bases not matched to a gene: 3. The CDR3 contains 16 residues. Germline loops: CDR1 MNHEY, CDR2 SVGAGI. CDR3 loop: CASSYGGTSGAYEQYF. The CDR3 nucleotides are TGTGCCAGCAGTTACGGGGGGACTAGCGGGGCCTACGAGCAGTACTTC.

This clone was detected once. The chain employs TRBV28 and TRBJ2-6; 11 bases agree with TRBD2. The CDR3 totals 17 residues. The V gene end was trimmed by 4 bases and the J gene end by 3 bases; junction bases not matched to a gene: 5. Germline V lookup: CDR1 MDHEN, CDR2 SYDVKM. The CDR3 DNA is TGTGCCAGCAGTTCACTAGCGGGAGACTTTGGGGCCAACGTCCTGACTTTC. As protein: CASSSLAGDFGANVLTF. Full variable domain (remainder filled in from reference TRBV28 and TRBJ2-6): DVKVTQSSRYLVKRTGEKVFLECVQDMDHENMFWYRQDPGLGLRLIYFSYDVKMKEKGDIPEGYSVSREKKERFSLILESASTNQTSMYLCASSSLAGDFGANVLTFGAGSRLTVL.

Worth noting for this clone: One end of the junction fails to match germline, which may point to a read error. This chain links TRBV7-7 with TRBJ2-5; D is uncertain. The CDR3 has 14 amino acids. Germline CDR1 is SSHAT and CDR2 is FNYEAQ (reference sequence). DNA for the CDR3: TGTGCTAGCAGCTCCCTGGTGGCTCGGGAGACCCAGTACTTC. It is translated as CASSSLVARETQYF.

This clone was detected only once. This chain connects TRBV1 to TRBJ2-2. TRBV1 has pseudogene status. This CDR3 comprises 13 residues. The CDR3 sequence: CTSSQKDTGELFF. The CDR3 coding sequence is TGCACCAGCAGCCAGAAGGACACCGGGGAGCTGTTTTTT.

The V gene is TRBV6-6, the J gene TRBJ2-7; 7 bases agree with TRBD1. The V gene's germline CDR1 is MNHNY and CDR2 SVGAGI (reference sequence). CDR3 length: 12 amino acids. With V trimmed by 5 bases and J by 2 bases, 0 bases remained unmatched. The CDR3 loop reads CASSTGAYEQYF. The CDR3 bases are TGTGCCAGCAGTACAGGGGCCTACGAGCAGTACTTC.